These T cell receptor beta chains were read from a single sample in a study of CD8 T cells in Susac syndrome. TCRdb re-called the immunoSEQ multiplex PCR reads with MiXCR, one entry per CDR3 protein. This repertoire shows 150,000 to 180,000 distinct CDR3 sequences, 90% to 95% found once; its top ten account for roughly 0.19%. The sample was CD8+ T cells from PBMCs. The source is a human donor with multiple sclerosis. Both conserved end residues are part of each CDR3. A D gene is named only where the DNA matches it firmly. Some rows mark clone size as missing; the rest say once, few, many or name a class of expanded clone.

V: TRBV6-2/TRBV6-3; size: .; J: TRBJ2-4; D: TRBD2; CDR3: CASSSRGGIDIQYF; DNA: TGTGCCAGCAGTTCGCGGGGGGGCATCGACATTCAGTACTTC
V: TRBV20-1; size: .; J: TRBJ1-5; D: .; CDR3: CSAREKGSGFSQPQHF; DNA: TGCAGTGCTCGGGAGAAGGGGTCTGGGTTCAGTCAGCCCCAGCATTTT
V: TRBV7-2; size: .; J: TRBJ2-1; D: .; CDR3: CASSPTSNNEQFF; DNA: TGTGCCAGCAGCCCTACTAGCAACAATGAGCAGTTCTTC
V: TRBV28; size: .; J: TRBJ2-7; D: TRBD1; CDR3: CASSLYRGSDSEQYF; DNA: TGTGCCAGCAGTCTCTACAGGGGAAGCGACTCCGAGCAGTACTTC
V: TRBV29-1; size: .; J: TRBJ2-3; D: .; CDR3: CSGTGLDTQYF; DNA: TGCAGCGGGACTGGGCTAGATACGCAGTATTTT
V: TRBV29-1; size: .; J: TRBJ2-5; D: TRBD1; CDR3: CSVEAGQGGETQYF; DNA: TGCAGCGTTGAGGCGGGACAGGGCGGGGAGACCCAGTACTTC
V: TRBV12-3/TRBV12-4; size: .; J: TRBJ1-1; D: .; CDR3: CASISAKRGSSSAFF; DNA: TGTGCCAGCATCTCGGCCAAAAGGGGGTCGTCGTCGGCTTTCTTT
V: TRBV12-5; size: .; J: TRBJ1-5; D: .; CDR3: CASGLSTGVWGQPQHF; DNA: TGTGCTAGTGGTTTGTCCACGGGGGTTTGGGGTCAGCCCCAGCATTTT
V: TRBV9; size: .; J: TRBJ2-3; D: .; CDR3: CASSVEDWATDTQYF; DNA: TGTGCCAGCAGCGTAGAAGATTGGGCAACAGATACGCAGTATTTT
V: TRBV6-2/TRBV6-3; size: .; J: TRBJ2-7; D: TRBD1; CDR3: CASSSPGGLSSYEQYF; DNA: TGTGCCAGCAGTTCCCCAGGGGGATTATCCTCCTACGAGCAGTACTTC
V: TRBV20-1; size: .; J: TRBJ1-2; D: .; CDR3: CSARVSQNGITNYGYTF; DNA: TGCAGTGCTAGAGTTTCGCAAAATGGGATAACTAACTATGGCTACACCTTC
V: TRBV20-1; size: .; J: TRBJ1-1; D: TRBD1; CDR3: CSARGRQGGTEAFF; DNA: TGCAGTGCTAGGGGGCGGCAGGGGGGCACTGAAGCTTTCTTT
V: TRBV27; size: once; J: TRBJ2-1; D: .; CDR3: CASTITAPLFSYNEQFF; DNA: TGTGCCAGCACAATTACAGCTCCCCTATTTTCATACAATGAGCAGTTCTTC
V: TRBV9; size: .; J: TRBJ2-2; D: .; CDR3: CASSPRGQPLKNTGELFF; DNA: TGTGCCAGCAGCCCCCGGGGACAACCTTTAAAAAACACCGGGGAGCTGTTTTTT
V: TRBV29-1; size: .; J: TRBJ1-2; D: .; CDR3: CSVWTVRVVANYGYTF; DNA: TGCAGCGTCTGGACGGTGAGGGTTGTAGCTAACTATGGCTACACCTTC
V: TRBV20-1; size: .; J: TRBJ2-7; D: .; CDR3: CSARDPLSQGLTRVREQYF; DNA: TGCAGTGCTAGAGACCCACTGTCACAGGGCCTCACTCGGGTGCGCGAGCAGTACTTC
V: TRBV9; size: .; J: TRBJ2-1; D: .; CDR3: CASSDSGWDEQFF; DNA: TGTGCCAGCAGCGATAGCGGATGGGATGAGCAGTTCTTC
V: TRBV3-1; size: .; J: TRBJ1-1; D: .; CDR3: CASSQPPGVSEAFF; DNA: TGTGCCAGCAGCCAGCCCCCTGGGGTTTCAGAAGCTTTCTTT
V: TRBV29-1; size: .; J: TRBJ1-1; D: TRBD1; CDR3: CSGQGRAEAFF; DNA: TGCAGCGGACAGGGTCGAGCTGAAGCTTTCTTT
V: TRBV12-3/TRBV12-4; size: .; J: TRBJ2-1; D: .; CDR3: CASNPDRRNEQFF; DNA: TGTGCCAGCAATCCGGACCGGCGGAATGAGCAGTTCTTC
V: TRBV6-1; size: few; J: TRBJ2-1; D: TRBD1; CDR3: CASSPSPGQGAEEQFF; DNA: TGTGCCAGCAGCCCATCTCCGGGACAGGGGGCAGAAGAGCAGTTCTTC
V: TRBV28; size: .; J: TRBJ1-2; D: .; CDR3: CASSQIRAPGWGYTF; DNA: TGTGCCAGCAGTCAGATCAGGGCCCCCGGGTGGGGCTACACCTTC
V: TRBV16; size: once; J: TRBJ1-3; D: .; CDR3: CASSHPTGTHSHSGNTIYF; DNA: TGTGCCAGCAGCCACCCGACAGGCACACACAGCCACTCTGGAAACACCATATATTTT
V: TRBV3-1; size: .; J: TRBJ2-3; D: TRBD1; CDR3: CASSLLGQGASDTQYF; DNA: TGTGCCAGCAGCCTCCTAGGACAGGGGGCATCAGATACGCAGTATTTT
V: TRBV27; size: .; J: TRBJ1-1; D: .; CDR3: CASQVGGGSTEAFF; DNA: TGTGCCAGCCAAGTCGGCGGGGGTAGCACTGAAGCTTTCTTT
V: TRBV27; size: .; J: TRBJ2-2; D: TRBD1; CDR3: CASTKGQKRNTGELFF; DNA: TGTGCCAGCACCAAGGGACAGAAGAGGAACACCGGGGAGCTGTTTTTT
V: TRBV27; size: .; J: TRBJ1-1; D: .; CDR3: CASSLMMNTEAFF; DNA: TGTGCCAGCAGTTTAATGATGAACACTGAAGCTTTCTTT
V: TRBV6-5; size: .; J: TRBJ2-7; D: .; CDR3: CASSYSAGQEIYEQYF; DNA: TGTGCCAGCAGTTACTCGGCGGGGCAAGAAATCTACGAGCAGTACTTC
V: TRBV7-9; size: .; J: TRBJ1-2; D: TRBD1; CDR3: CASSLGTGDYGYTF; DNA: TGTGCCAGCAGTTTGGGGACAGGTGACTATGGCTACACCTTC
V: TRBV9; size: .; J: TRBJ2-4; D: .; CDR3: CASSAPGNRKNIQYF; DNA: TGTGCCAGCAGCGCTCCGGGGAACAGAAAAAACATTCAGTACTTC
V: TRBV6-2/TRBV6-3; size: once; J: TRBJ2-3; D: TRBD2; CDR3: CASSYSTRGARTDTQYF; DNA: TGTGCCAGCAGTTACTCGACGCGGGGGGCTCGCACAGATACGCAGTATTTT
V: TRBV29-1; size: .; J: TRBJ1-1; D: .; CDR3: CSVAGERTEAFF; DNA: TGCAGCGTCGCGGGTGAGCGGACTGAAGCTTTCTTT
V: TRBV13; size: .; J: TRBJ2-7; D: .; CDR3: CASSLGRGSGGEQYF; DNA: TGTGCCAGCAGCCTTGGGCGAGGGTCAGGCGGCGAGCAGTACTTC
V: TRBV2; size: once; J: TRBJ1-2; D: .; CDR3: CASLTEGKFYTF; DNA: TGTGCCAGCCTCACCGAAGGGAAGTTCTACACCTTC
V: TRBV27; size: .; J: TRBJ2-7; D: TRBD1; CDR3: CASSLARGTPYEQYF; DNA: TGTGCCAGCAGTTTAGCCAGGGGGACCCCCTACGAGCAGTACTTC
V: TRBV5-8; size: .; J: TRBJ2-7; D: TRBD1; CDR3: CASSLGGQGIYEQYF; DNA: TGTGCCAGCAGCTTGGGGGGACAGGGGATTTACGAGCAGTACTTC
V: TRBV29-1; size: .; J: TRBJ2-1; D: TRBD2; CDR3: CSVEGQRGSYNEQFF; DNA: TGCAGCGTTGAAGGCCAGCGGGGTTCCTACAATGAGCAGTTCTTC
V: TRBV12-3/TRBV12-4; size: .; J: TRBJ1-1; D: .; CDR3: CASRSTDGGDTEAFF; DNA: TGTGCCAGCAGGAGTACGGATGGCGGGGACACTGAAGCTTTCTTT
V: TRBV11-2; size: .; J: TRBJ1-1; D: .; CDR3: CASSLGRPGAFF; DNA: TGTGCCAGCAGCTTAGGCCGGCCCGGAGCTTTCTTT
V: TRBV9; size: .; J: TRBJ2-7; D: TRBD1; CDR3: CASSSGGAYEQYF; DNA: TGTGCCAGCAGCTCAGGGGGCGCCTACGAGCAGTACTTC
V: TRBV19; size: .; J: TRBJ1-1; D: .; CDR3: CASSDGIFGRVNTEAFF; DNA: TGTGCCAGTAGCGATGGCATTTTTGGACGGGTGAACACTGAAGCTTTCTTT
V: TRBV7-9; size: .; J: TRBJ1-1; D: TRBD1; CDR3: CASAGGSNTEAFF; DNA: TGTGCCAGTGCAGGGGGATCGAACACTGAAGCTTTCTTT